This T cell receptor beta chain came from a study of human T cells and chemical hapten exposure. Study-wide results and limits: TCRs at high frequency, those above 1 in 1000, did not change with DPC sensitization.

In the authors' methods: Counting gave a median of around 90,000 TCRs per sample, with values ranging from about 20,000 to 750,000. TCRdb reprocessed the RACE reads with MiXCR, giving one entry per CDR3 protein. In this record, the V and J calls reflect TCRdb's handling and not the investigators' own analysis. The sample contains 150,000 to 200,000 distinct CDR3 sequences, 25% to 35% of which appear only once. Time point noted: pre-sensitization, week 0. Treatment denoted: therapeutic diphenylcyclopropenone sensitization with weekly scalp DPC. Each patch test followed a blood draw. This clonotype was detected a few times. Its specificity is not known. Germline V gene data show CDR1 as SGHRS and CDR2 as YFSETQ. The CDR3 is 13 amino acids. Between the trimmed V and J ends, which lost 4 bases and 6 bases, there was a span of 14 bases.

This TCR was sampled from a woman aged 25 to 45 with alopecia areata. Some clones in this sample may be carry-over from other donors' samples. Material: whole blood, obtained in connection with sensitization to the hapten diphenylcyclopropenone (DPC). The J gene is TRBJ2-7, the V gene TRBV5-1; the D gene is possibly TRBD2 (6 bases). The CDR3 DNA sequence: TGCGCCAGCAGCACCGGGACTTTCGGCGAGCAGTACTTC. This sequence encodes CASSTGTFGEQYF. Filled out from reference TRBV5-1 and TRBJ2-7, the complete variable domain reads KAGVTQTPRYLIKTRGQQVTLSCSPISGHRSVSWYQQTPGQGLQFLFEYFSETQRNKGNFPGRFSGRQFSNSRSEMNVSTLELGDSALYLCASSTGTFGEQYFGPGTRLTVT.